These T cell receptor beta chains were read from a single sample in a study of shared clonotypes between healthy human individuals. Clones were sequenced by immunoSEQ multiplex PCR, and TCRdb holds only the in-frame ones, with some missing. Among about 710,000 clones, around 73% were seen once, and the ten largest hold under 2%. Sequencing input: memory CD4+ T cells sorted from blood. These receptor sequences come from a woman in her 30s in good health. Each CDR3 is given with its conserved first and last residue. D genes are given only for firm matches. Size tells how often a clone was seen (once, few, many) or the class of an expanded clone, and some rows leave it out.

abundance	v_gene	d_gene	j_gene	CDR3nt	CDR3aa
NA	TRBV5-1	NA	TRBJ1-2	TGCGCCAGCAGCTTGGACCACACCTTTAACTATGGCTACACCTTC	CASSLDHTFNYGYTF
once	TRBV9	NA	TRBJ2-2	TGTGCCAGCAGCCCAGTGTTGGACTACAAGAACACCGGGGAGCTGTTTTTT	CASSPVLDYKNTGELFF
NA	TRBV14	TRBD2	TRBJ2-5	TGTGCCAGCAGCCCGGGACTAAACGTAAGGGAGACCCAGTACTTC	CASSPGLNVRETQYF
NA	TRBV2	NA	TRBJ2-1	TGTGCCAGCAGTGACAAAGGTACGGAGCAGTTCTTC	CASSDKGTEQFF
many	TRBV29-1	NA	TRBJ2-1	TGCAGCGCCCGTTCCGGGGTCAATGAGCAGTTCTTC	CSARSGVNEQFF
NA	TRBV2	NA	TRBJ2-1	TGTGCCAGCACGGACTACAATGAGCAGTTCTTC	CASTDYNEQFF
few	TRBV5-1	NA	TRBJ2-1	TGCGCCAGCAGCACGGGTGATGAGCAGTTCTTC	CASSTGDEQFF
NA	TRBV28	NA	TRBJ2-1	TGTGCCAGCAGTAGTGCAGGAACCCCAACTACTAGCTCCTACAATGAGCAGTTCTTC	CASSSAGTPTTSSYNEQFF
NA	TRBV5-1	TRBD1	TRBJ1-1	TGCGCCAGCAGCTGGGGACAGGAGGGGACTGAAGCTTTCTTT	CASSWGQEGTEAFF
once	TRBV10-2	TRBD2	TRBJ2-3	TGCGCCAGCAGTGAGTTTGCAGCGGGAGTCATCGATACGCAGTATTTT	CASSEFAAGVIDTQYF
NA	TRBV7-2	NA	TRBJ1-1	TGTGCCAGCAGCAGCCAGGGAGTGGGGAACACTGAAGCTTTCTTT	CASSSQGVGNTEAFF
few	TRBV25-1	TRBD1	TRBJ2-2	TGTGCCAGCGGGAGGACAGGGGGCCCGTTGAACACCGGGGAGCTGTTTTTT	CASGRTGGPLNTGELFF
once	TRBV7-2	NA	TRBJ1-1	TGTGCCAGCAGCTTAGGGACACAAGTTTACACTGAAGCTTTCTTT	CASSLGTQVYTEAFF
few	TRBV19	NA	TRBJ1-5	TGTGCCAGTCAATGGAGGGACAATCAGCCCCAGCATTTT	CASQWRDNQPQHF
NA	TRBV7-9	NA	TRBJ1-2	TGTGCCAGCAGCTTAGGGGGGCAACCCACTGGCTACACCTTC	CASSLGGQPTGYTF
NA	TRBV7-6	NA	TRBJ2-7	TGTGCCAGCAGCCAGGGGGGCGTCAAGGCCTCCGAGCAGTACTTC	CASSQGGVKASEQYF
NA	TRBV7-8	NA	TRBJ2-3	TGTGCCAGCAGCTTAACTCGAACAGTGTGGACCACAGATACGCAGTATTTT	CASSLTRTVWTTDTQYF
NA	TRBV11-2	TRBD2	TRBJ2-3	TGTGCCAGCAGCTTACAACTAGCGGGAGGGTCAGATACGCAGTATTTT	CASSLQLAGGSDTQYF
NA	TRBV30	TRBD2	TRBJ2-1	TGTGCCTGGAGTAGTGGGCTAGCGGAAAACAATGAGCAGTTCTTC	CAWSSGLAENNEQFF
NA	TRBV2	TRBD2	TRBJ2-1	TGTGCCAGCAGTGAAGGAGTACTAGCGTCCTACAATGAGCAGTTCTTC	CASSEGVLASYNEQFF